This paragraph covers one T cell receptor beta chain sequence. Antigen: not known. This CDR3 is built from 16 residues. Germline V gene sequence: CDR1 SGHRS, CDR2 YFSETQ. V was trimmed by 2 bases and J by 0 bases, leaving 11 bases between them. The data stem from a study of cytomegalovirus exposure and HLA in healthy donors. Study-level findings and limits: In a later analysis, V- and J-gene trimming of beta chains associated with a DCLRE1C missense variant, replicated independently.

This PCR relied on a set of 60 Vbeta primers and 13 Jbeta primers. Method: immunoSEQ multiplex PCR; TCRdb's copy keeps in-frame clones and lacks some. Of some 160,000 clones listed, over 80% are singletons. Sequencing used PBMCs. This sequence originates from a male donor in good health and CMV-seronegative. V is TRBV5-1 and J is TRBJ1-4; no firm D call. This CDR3 is CASSLGSRATNEKLFF. CDR3 DNA sequence: TGCGCCAGCAGCTTAGGTTCTAGAGCAACTAATGAAAAACTGTTTTTT.